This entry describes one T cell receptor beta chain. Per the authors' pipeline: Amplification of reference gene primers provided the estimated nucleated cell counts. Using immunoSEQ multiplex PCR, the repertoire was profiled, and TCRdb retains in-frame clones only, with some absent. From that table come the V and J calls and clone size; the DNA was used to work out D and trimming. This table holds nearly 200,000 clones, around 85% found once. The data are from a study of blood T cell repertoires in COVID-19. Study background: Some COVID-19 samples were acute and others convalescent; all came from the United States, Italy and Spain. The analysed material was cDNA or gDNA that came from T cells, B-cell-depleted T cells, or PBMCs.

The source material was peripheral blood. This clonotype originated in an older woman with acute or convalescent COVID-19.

The CDR3 is CASSSNQPLLEKLFF. CDR3 nucleotide sequence: TGCGCCAGCAGCTCAAACCAACCCCTACTTGAAAAACTGTTTTTT. The chain employs TRBV5-1 and TRBJ1-4; D uncertain. The CDR3 consists of 15 residues. The ends were cut back, 3 bases at V and 7 bases at J, with 16 bases in the middle. The germline gives CDR1 SGHRS, CDR2 YFSETQ.